This TCR beta chain was recovered during a study of memory CD4+ T cells and cytomegalovirus serostatus. Single viable CD3+CD4+CD8-CD45RO+ cells were sorted as the memory CD4+ T cells. Germline CDR1 and CDR2: GTSNPN and SVGIG (reference sequence). The CDR3 runs to 17 residues. The J segment lost 4 bases and the V segment lost 2 bases, leaving 12 bases of the junction unmatched. Profiled with immunoSEQ multiplex PCR; TCRdb holds only in-frame clones, not every one. The sample lists under 80,000 clones; 75% to 85% were seen once. Sequences were obtained from memory CD4+ T cells from blood. The gene calls are TRBV30 and TRBJ1-2, with 11 bases lining up with TRBD1. The receptor was isolated from an adult in good health and CMV-seronegative. DNA of the CDR3: TGTGCCTGGAGTTCTCCTCGGGGACAGGGGGATACCTATGGCTACACCTTC. Translated: CAWSSPRGQGDTYGYTF. Complete variable domain (other parts from reference TRBV30 and TRBJ1-2): SQTIHQWPATLVQPVGSPLSLECTVEGTSNPNLYWYRQAAGRGLQLLFYSVGIGQISSEVPQNLSASRPQDRQFILSSKKLLLSDSGFYLCAWSSPRGQGDTYGYTFGSGTRLTVV.